A single count supports the clone carrying this T cell receptor beta chain. Its antigen is still unknown. Investigators divided CD4+ cells into CD45RA+ naive and CD45RA-negative memory subsets. This sample stems from a study of shared clonotypes between healthy human individuals. Study information: CD4 naive and CD4 memory each took three plates per donor, while CD8 naive took two and CD8 memory one.

Deep-level settings were used for running the assay. Libraries were prepared by immunoSEQ multiplex PCR; TCRdb keeps only in-frame clonotypes and omits some of them. The data contain roughly 680,000 clones, 55% to 80% of them singletons. Findings of the study overall: The small donor group covered limited genetic and exposure diversity.

Germline assignment: CDR1 SGHRS and CDR2 YFSETQ. Trimming took 2 bases from V and 0 from J; bases not matched to a gene: 3. This CDR3 has 16 residues. The clonotype was recovered from a woman aged 25 to 39 in good health. The rearrangement joins TRBV5-1 to TRBJ1-1; 11 nucleotides align to TRBD1. The sequenced sample consisted of memory CD4+ T cells sorted from blood. Subset meaning: CD45RA-negative fraction. Here the CDR3 reads CASSFGTGGMNTEAFF. The CDR3 DNA is TGCGCCAGCAGCTTTGGGACAGGGGGGATGAACACTGAAGCTTTCTTT.